This is a list of T cell receptor beta chains from one sample in a study of Ad26.COV2.S vaccination and SARS-CoV-2 variants. Profiling relied on immunoSEQ multiplex PCR, and the TCRdb table lists in-frame clones only, not all of them. The profile shows more than 85,000 clones, about three quarters of them singletons. The sequences come from peripheral blood, collected after recovery from COVID-19. The receptors derive from a human donor who had recovered from COVID-19. The CDR3 runs from the conserved cysteine through the conserved F or W. Fields, in order: D gene, V gene, J gene, clone size, CDR3 DNA, CDR3 protein. The D gene is left open where the match is weak. Rows may omit the clone size; those that give it use once, few, many or a size class.

>TRBD1|TRBV7-2|TRBJ2-7|.
TGTGCCAGCAGCACAAGACAGGGCTCCTACGAGCAGTACTTC
CASSTRQGSYEQYF
>TRBD2|TRBV30|TRBJ2-3|.
TGTGCCTGGAGGAATTGGCTAGCGGGGGGGGAGAATACGCAGTATTTT
CAWRNWLAGGENTQYF
>.|TRBV6-1|TRBJ1-5|.
TGTGCCAGCAGTGAAGCGCTTCGGTGGAGCGGGTCCCAGCATTTT
CASSEALRWSGSQHF
>.|TRBV13|TRBJ2-1|.
TGTGCCAGCAGCCCTACCCGTTTCGAGCAGTTCTTC
CASSPTRFEQFF
>.|TRBV10-1|TRBJ2-2|once
TGCGCCAGCAGTGACCCGAATGCCGGGGAGCTGTTTTTT
CASSDPNAGELFF
>TRBD2|TRBV28|TRBJ2-7|.
TGTGCCAGCAGTTTCCGGGACTACTCCTACGAGCAGTACTTC
CASSFRDYSYEQYF
>TRBD2|TRBV3-1/TRBV3-2|TRBJ2-2|once
TGTGCCAGCAGTCCGGATGCAGCGGGGGGGGCCGGGGAGCTGTTTTTT
CASSPDAAGGAGELFF
>TRBD1|TRBV10-3|TRBJ1-4|.
TGTGCCATCAGTGAGACGAGACGACAGGGGGCGCTAACTAATGAAAAACTGTTTTTT
CAISETRRQGALTNEKLFF
>.|TRBV19|TRBJ2-3|.
TGTGCCAGTAACGGGAGACGATACACAGATACGCAGTATTTT
CASNGRRYTDTQYF
>.|TRBV7-9|TRBJ1-1|few
TGTGCCAGCAGCTTACAGACAGTTGAAGCTTTCTTT
CASSLQTVEAFF
>TRBD1|TRBV9|TRBJ2-3|.
TGTGCCAGCAGCGTAACAGGGGGTTTGGAAACAGATACGCAGTATTTT
CASSVTGGLETDTQYF
>.|TRBV4-2|TRBJ1-6|.
TGTGCCAGCAGCCCTAGTGGACGGAATTCACCCCTCCACTTT
CASSPSGRNSPLHF
>.|TRBV5-1|TRBJ1-1|.
TGCGCCAGCAGCCACCCAGGGACCCTCACTGAAGCTTTCTTT
CASSHPGTLTEAFF